These T cell receptor beta chains were read from a single sample in a study of quantifying T cell responses using KT2 cells. TCRdb re-analysed the UMI-ligation and nested PCR reads in MiXCR, keeping a single row per CDR3 protein. The data show 50,000 to 70,000 distinct CDR3 sequences, with about 12% seen just once and about 9% held by the top ten. The sequencing input was PBMCs spiked with cells of the T cell clone KT2. The source is a human donor. Each CDR3 is given with its conserved first and last residue. D genes are given only for firm matches. Not all rows give a size; the values are once, few, many and, for expanded clones, a class.

>NA|TRBV5-6|TRBJ1-1|15|NA
CASSLVDRMNTEAFF
TGTGCCAGCAGCTTGGTTGACAGGATGAACACTGAAGCTTTCTTT
>few|TRBV5-1|TRBJ2-3|13|NA
CASSLSGTDTQYF
TGCGCCAGCAGCTTGTCCGGGACAGATACGCAGTATTTT
>many|TRBV7-2|TRBJ2-1|15|TRBD2
CASSFLAGFYNEQFF
TGTGCCAGCAGCTTCCTAGCGGGGTTCTACAATGAGCAGTTCTTC
>few|TRBV2|TRBJ1-1|14|NA
CASTLGRAGDEAFF
TGTGCCAGCACCCTCGGTAGGGCAGGGGATGAAGCTTTCTTT
>few|TRBV20-1|TRBJ2-1|16|TRBD2
CSARWREFPPYNEQFF
TGCAGTGCTAGGTGGCGGGAGTTCCCACCTTACAATGAGCAGTTCTTC
>NA|TRBV10-3|TRBJ2-1|14|NA
CAISGGTANNEQFF
TGTGCCATCAGTGGCGGGACTGCAAACAATGAGCAGTTCTTC
>NA|TRBV20-1|TRBJ2-3|18|TRBD2
CSLKRLAGDVGSTDTQYF
TGCAGCCTAAAGCGACTAGCGGGGGACGTGGGGAGCACAGATACGCAGTATTTT
>many|TRBV7-9|TRBJ1-1|12|NA
CASSFQGSEAFF
TGTGCCAGCAGCTTTCAGGGTTCTGAAGCTTTCTTT
>NA|TRBV19|TRBJ1-5|14|NA
CASSIMGFYQPQHF
TGTGCCAGTAGTATAATGGGATTTTATCAGCCCCAGCATTTT
>few|TRBV19|TRBJ2-7|18|TRBD1
CASSSISAPGQGSYEQYF
TGTGCCAGTAGTTCGATTTCAGCCCCGGGACAGGGCTCCTACGAGCAGTACTTC
>NA|TRBV4-3|TRBJ2-7|15|NA
CASSQVPLLTYEQYF
TGCGCCAGCAGCCAAGTTCCCCTCCTTACCTACGAGCAGTACTTC
>NA|TRBV12-3/TRBV12-4|TRBJ2-2|16|TRBD1
CASSFLAGGFSGELFF
TGTGCCAGCAGTTTTCTGGCAGGGGGATTTTCCGGGGAGCTGTTTTTT
>NA|TRBV7-3|TRBJ2-6|20|NA
CASRPGGVSSLLSGANVLTF
TGTGCCAGCAGACCGGGCGGCGTGAGCAGCCTTCTCTCTGGGGCCAACGTCCTGACTTTC
>NA|TRBV20-1|TRBJ2-4|14|NA
CSARGPLGKNIQYF
TGCAGTGCTAGAGGACCCCTGGGCAAAAACATTCAGTACTTC
>few|TRBV24-1|TRBJ2-2|14|NA
CATSDSRDTGELFF
TGTGCCACCAGTGATTCCAGGGACACCGGGGAGCTGTTTTTT
>NA|TRBV12-3/TRBV12-4|TRBJ1-2|14|TRBD1
CASSPGTAIVGYTF
TGTGCCAGCAGTCCGGGGACAGCCATCGTTGGCTACACCTTC
>few|TRBV29-1|TRBJ2-1|14|TRBD2
CSTRRGSGNVEQFF
TGCAGCACTCGGAGGGGTAGCGGGAATGTTGAGCAGTTCTTC
>few|TRBV30|TRBJ1-1|14|NA
CAWIYGWMNTEAFF
TGTGCCTGGATCTATGGGTGGATGAACACTGAAGCTTTCTTT
>NA|TRBV28|TRBJ2-5|14|NA
CASSFGGGRETQYF
TGTGCCAGCAGTTTTGGAGGAGGGAGGGAGACCCAGTACTTC